This entry lists 21 T cell receptor beta chains sequenced from one sample in a study of T cells in Graves' hyperthyroidism and ophthalmopathy. Amplification targeted TCR beta CDR3 regions from RNA transcripts. During a first-round RT-PCR of the TCR CDR3, the HTBI primer set was used. Each CDR3 protein gets one entry after TCRdb re-called the multiplex PCR reads with MiXCR. The table includes a few hundred thousand distinct CDR3 sequences, approximately 15% detected once. Sequencing used blood. These receptors were taken from a woman aged 25 to 39 with Graves' hyperthyroidism that later progressed to Graves' ophthalmopathy.

Regarding this clonotype: An end of the junction does not agree with germline; a read error may underlie this. The chain links TRBV12-3 or TRBV12-4 to TRBJ2-2; 7 bases are a match to TRBD2. The CDR3 spans 13 residues. The CDR3 DNA follows: TGTGCCAGCAGTGGACTAGTCTCCGGAGAGCTGTTTTTT. Its translation is CASSGLVSGELFF.

This clonotype was seen repeatedly, ten times or more. The V gene is TRBV10-3, the J gene TRBJ2-1; D gene uncertain. V shed 0 bases and J shed 3 bases, with 6 bases lying between them. Germline V gene sequence: CDR1 ENHRY, CDR2 SYGVKD. This CDR3 has 14 residues. In nucleotides, the CDR3 is TGTGCCATCAGTGAGTCCGCTTTCTACAATGAGCAGTTCTTC. Protein product: CAISESAFYNEQFF.

This clonotype was seen many times. The CDR3 region has the DNA TGCAGTGCTAGGGGTAGCGGGAGCTACGAGCAGTACTTC. Translating it yields CSARGSGSYEQYF. The V and J genes are TRBV20-1 and TRBJ2-7; 9 nucleotides agree with TRBD2. CDR3 length: 13 amino acids. CDR1 is DFQATT and CDR2 is SNEGSKA in the germline V gene (reference sequence). V was pared by 3 bases and J by 3 bases, with 3 bases of the junction left unmatched.

Many counts were recorded for this clonotype. The chain has TRBV27 and TRBJ1-1; a weak D match, TRBD1 (5 bases). This CDR3 has 12 amino acids. V gave up 3 bases and J gave up 8 bases, with 10 bases separating them. The germline V gene encodes CDR1 MNHEY and CDR2 SMNVEV (reference sequence). The CDR3 region has the DNA TGTGCCAGCAGTTTCAATCGGGGGGAAGCTTTCTTT. This encodes CASSFNRGEAFF.

This clonotype has a count of ten or more. CDR3 in amino acids: CAISASPGSNQPQHF. In DNA form, the CDR3 reads TGTGCCATCAGTGCGTCTCCAGGGAGCAATCAGCCCCAGCATTTT. The chain joins TRBV10-3 to TRBJ1-5, with TRBD1 as a possible D gene (5 bases). CDR1 ENHRY and CDR2 SYGVKD come from the germline V gene. The CDR3 has 15 amino acids. V was shortened by 4 bases and J by 1 base, with 11 bases between the two germline ends.

The sample holds many counts of this clonotype. The chain is built from TRBV28 and TRBJ1-1; no clear D gene. The CDR3 length is 15 residues. Germline V gene sequence: CDR1 MDHEN, CDR2 SYDVKM. Trimming shortened V by 3 bases and J by 0 bases, and 11 bases separated the two germline ends. CDR3 DNA: TGTGCCAGCAGTTTTTATGGACCTATGAACACTGAAGCTTTCTTT. Amino acids: CASSFYGPMNTEAFF.

This clonotype was found many times. The chain has TRBV24-1 and TRBJ2-1, with D perhaps TRBD2 (5 bases). The V end was cut by 5 bases, the J end by 5 bases, with 12 bases between. The length of the CDR3 is 14 residues. Germline CDR1 is KGHDR and CDR2 is SFDVKD. CDR3 protein: CATSAVGANNEQFF. CDR3 nucleotides: TGTGCCACCAGTGCTGTGGGAGCAAACAATGAGCAGTTCTTC.

In this sample, this clonotype turned up many times. The rearrangement uses TRBV20-1 and TRBJ2-7; 9 bases are a match to TRBD1. Germline V lookup: CDR1 DFQATT, CDR2 SNEGSKA (reference sequence). V trimming: 0 bases; J trimming: 2 bases; junction bases outside the gene matches: 5. CDR3 length: 15 amino acids. This chain's CDR3 is CSARDWTGDAYEQYF. Written as DNA, the CDR3 is TGCAGTGCTAGAGACTGGACAGGGGATGCCTACGAGCAGTACTTC.

In this sample, this clonotype turned up a few times. The gene calls are TRBV4-3 and TRBJ1-4, with 12 bases identical to TRBD1. Germline V gives CDR1 LGHNA, CDR2 YSLEER. There are 16 residues in the CDR3. The trim removed 4 bases at V and 7 bases at J, leaving 7 bases unmatched. The CDR3 sequence: CASSRDGTGGREKLFF. The CDR3 bases are TGCGCCAGCAGCCGAGACGGGACAGGGGGCCGTGAAAAACTGTTTTTT.

This clonotype has ten or more counts. This chain joins TRBV5-1 and TRBJ1-1, with TRBD1 identical over 7 bases. Germline V gene data show CDR1 as SGHRS and CDR2 as YFSETQ. The CDR3 totals 13 residues. The V segment lost 1 base and the J segment 7 bases; nucleotides outside the gene matches: 4. Here the CDR3 DNA reads TGCGCCAGCAGCTTGACAGGGGAGGGTGAAGCTTTCTTT. It translates to CASSLTGEGEAFF.

This clonotype was observed a few times. V is TRBV3-1 and J is TRBJ2-3; no firm D call. The V end lost 0 bases, the J end lost 6 bases, and 10 bases lay between the germline ends. There are 14 residues in the CDR3. Germline CDR1 LGHDT, CDR2 YNNKEL (reference sequence). The CDR3 loop is CASSQEKPVDTQYF. The CDR3 DNA reads TGTGCCAGCAGCCAAGAGAAGCCTGTGGATACGCAGTATTTT.

This clonotype has a count of ten or more. The chain couples TRBV28 to TRBJ2-5; the D gene is possibly TRBD1 (6 bases). This CDR3 contains 13 residues. Trimming took 7 bases from V and 7 from J, leaving 16 bases between them. The germline CDR1 and CDR2 sequences are MDHEN and SYDVKM. The CDR3 DNA sequence: TGTGCCAGCATACTGGGACAAGGGGGGACCCAGTACTTC. Translation gives CASILGQGGTQYF.

This clonotype was counted ten times or more. This chain uses TRBV4-1 with TRBJ1-3; 7 bases agree with TRBD1. This CDR3 has 17 amino acids. Germline CDR1 and CDR2: MGHRA and YSYEKL. Trimming at V came to 5 bases and at J to 2 bases, leaving 12 bases not matched to a gene. CDR3 nucleotides: TGCGCCAGCAGCTCCCCAGGGAGGGGGCGGACTGGAAACACCATATATTTT. Its protein is CASSSPGRGRTGNTIYF.

In this sample, this clonotype turned up many times. This chain connects TRBV12-3 or TRBV12-4 to TRBJ1-1; no reliable D call. The CDR3 has 12 amino acids. Trimming stripped 3 bases from V and 6 bases from J, with 8 bases between. The CDR3 sequence is CASSFDVSEAFF. In DNA, the CDR3 is TGTGCCAGCAGTTTTGACGTCTCTGAAGCTTTCTTT.

This clonotype has at least ten counts. The chain couples TRBV29-1 to TRBJ1-1; possible D gene TRBD1, 5 bases. Germline V lookup: CDR1 SQVTM, CDR2 ANQGSEA. The V end was cut by 3 bases, the J end by 0 bases, with 8 bases between. The CDR3 spans 13 residues. The CDR3 here is CSVEGTMNTEAFF. DNA of the CDR3: TGCAGCGTTGAGGGGACCATGAACACTGAAGCTTTCTTT.

The chain combines TRBV6-1 with TRBJ1-2, with TRBD1 as a possible D gene (5 bases). The V and J ends lost 6 bases and 4 bases respectively, with 15 bases between them. The CDR3 sequence is 14 residues long. Germline V gene lookup returns CDR1 MNHNS and CDR2 SASEGT. The chain's CDR3 is CASSPSGGFYGYTF. Here the CDR3 DNA reads TGTGCCAGCAGCCCAAGCGGGGGGTTCTATGGCTACACCTTC.

V is TRBV12-3 or TRBV12-4 and J is TRBJ1-2; possibly TRBD1 for D (5 bases). The CDR3 loop spans 18 amino acids. V was clipped by 5 bases and J by 2 bases, with 24 bases between them. The CDR3: CASSDSMDTSNQNYGYTF. In DNA, the CDR3 is TGTGCCAGCAGTGATTCGATGGACACTTCCAACCAAAACTATGGCTACACCTTC.

Turning to this clonotype: This could be a read error, since a much larger clone is one nucleotide away. Written as DNA, the CDR3 is TGTGCCAGCAGTTTTCGGCTAGCTGCCACAGATACGCAGTATTTT. Protein sequence: CASSFRLAATDTQYF. The V gene is TRBV28, the J gene TRBJ2-3, with D tentatively TRBD2 (5 bases). The V end lost 3 bases, the J end lost 2 bases, and 12 bases lay between the germline ends. Per germline, CDR1 MDHEN and CDR2 SYDVKM. This CDR3 region has 15 residues.

The rearrangement uses TRBV7-9 and TRBJ1-6; the D is unclear. Trimming cost V 1 base and J 8 bases, with 12 bases left between them. CDR3 length: 15 amino acids. The germline gives CDR1 SEHNR, CDR2 FQNEAQ (reference sequence). The CDR3 bases are TGTGCCAGCAGCTTAGGACCCCCAAGGGATTCACCCCTCCACTTT. Its translation is CASSLGPPRDSPLHF.

The sample holds many counts of this clonotype. The genes are TRBV9 and TRBJ2-3; 10 bases fit TRBD2. CDR1 and CDR2 from the germline V gene are SGDLS and YYNGEE. The trim removed 1 base at V and 4 bases at J, leaving 6 bases unmatched. CDR3 length: 16 amino acids. CDR3: CASSVRASGSPDTQYF. For the CDR3, the DNA is TGTGCCAGCAGCGTACGGGCTAGCGGGAGTCCAGATACGCAGTATTTT.

As to this clonotype: A read error may be the cause here, since a much bigger clone is one base away. The V and J genes are TRBV7-2 and TRBJ2-2, with D possibly being TRBD2 (6 bases). Germline V gives CDR1 SGHTA, CDR2 FQGNSA. This CDR3 spans 16 amino acids. The CDR3 nucleotides are TGTGCCAGCAGCTTACGCCTAGCGTTTGACACCGGGGAGCTGGTTTTT. It yields the protein CASSLRLAFDTGELVF.